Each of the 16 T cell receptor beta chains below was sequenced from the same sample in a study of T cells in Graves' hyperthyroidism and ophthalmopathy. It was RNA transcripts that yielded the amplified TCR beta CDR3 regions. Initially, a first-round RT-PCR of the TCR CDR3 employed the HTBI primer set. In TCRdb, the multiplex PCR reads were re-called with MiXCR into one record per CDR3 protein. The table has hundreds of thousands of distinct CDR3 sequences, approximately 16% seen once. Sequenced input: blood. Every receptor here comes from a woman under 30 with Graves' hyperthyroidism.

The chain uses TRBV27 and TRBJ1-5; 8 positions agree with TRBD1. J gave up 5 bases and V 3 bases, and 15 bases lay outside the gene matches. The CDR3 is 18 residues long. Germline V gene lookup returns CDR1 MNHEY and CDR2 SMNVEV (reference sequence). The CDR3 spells CASSFKGLGAGGDQPQHF. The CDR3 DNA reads TGTGCCAGCAGTTTTAAGGGCCTTGGGGCAGGGGGCGATCAGCCCCAGCATTTT.

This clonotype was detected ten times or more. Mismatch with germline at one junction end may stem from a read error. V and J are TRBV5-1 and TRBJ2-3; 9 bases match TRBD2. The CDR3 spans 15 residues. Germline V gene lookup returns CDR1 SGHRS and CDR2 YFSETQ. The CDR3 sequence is CASSLGGRGTDTQYF. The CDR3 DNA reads TGTGCCAGCAGTTTAGGCGGGAGGGGAACAGATACGCAGTATTTT. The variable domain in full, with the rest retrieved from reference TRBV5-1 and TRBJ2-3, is KAGVTQTPRYLIKTRGQQVTLSCSPISGHRSVSWYQQTPGQGLQFLFEYFSETQRNKGNFPGRFSGRQFSNSRSEMNVSTLELGDSALYLCASSLGGRGTDTQYFGPGTRLTVL.

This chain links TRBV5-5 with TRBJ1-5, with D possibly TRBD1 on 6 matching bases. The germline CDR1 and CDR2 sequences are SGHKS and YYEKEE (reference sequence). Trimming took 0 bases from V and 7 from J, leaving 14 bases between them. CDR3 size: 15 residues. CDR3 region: CASSLAGFRGQPQHF. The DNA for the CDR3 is TGTGCCAGCAGCTTGGCGGGTTTTAGGGGGCAGCCCCAGCATTTT. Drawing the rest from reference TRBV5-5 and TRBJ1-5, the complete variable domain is DAGVTQSPTHLIKTRGQQVTLRCSPISGHKSVSWYQQVLGQGPQFIFQYYEKEERGRGNFPDRFSARQFPNYSSELNVNALLLGDSALYLCASSLAGFRGQPQHFGDGTRLSIL.

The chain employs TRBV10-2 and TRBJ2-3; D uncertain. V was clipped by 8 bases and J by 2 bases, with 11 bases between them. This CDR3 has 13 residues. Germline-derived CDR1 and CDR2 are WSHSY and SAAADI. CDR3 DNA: TGCGCCAGCCGTTTGCAGACCACAGATACGCAGTATTTT. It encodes CASRLQTTDTQYF.

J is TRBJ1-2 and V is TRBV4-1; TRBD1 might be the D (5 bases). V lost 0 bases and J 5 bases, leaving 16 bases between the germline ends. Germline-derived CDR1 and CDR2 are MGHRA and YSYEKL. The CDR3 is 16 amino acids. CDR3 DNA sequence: TGCGCCAGCAGCCAAGATCTCACATCTAAGGGGTATGGCTACACCTTC. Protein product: CASSQDLTSKGYGYTF.

This CDR3 is CATSDFGSYNEQFF. The DNA of the CDR3 is TGTGCCACCAGTGATTTCGGTTCCTACAATGAGCAGTTCTTC. This chain connects TRBV24-1 to TRBJ2-1; D unclear. Germline V gene data show CDR1 as KGHDR and CDR2 as SFDVKD. Trimming took off 1 base at V and 1 base at J, with 4 bases between the two ends. There are 14 residues in the CDR3.

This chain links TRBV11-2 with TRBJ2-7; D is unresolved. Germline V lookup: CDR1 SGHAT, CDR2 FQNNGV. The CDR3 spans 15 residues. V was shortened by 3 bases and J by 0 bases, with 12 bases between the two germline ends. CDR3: CASSFGETSSYEQYF. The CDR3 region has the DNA TGTGCCAGCAGCTTTGGGGAAACAAGCTCCTACGAGCAGTACTTC.

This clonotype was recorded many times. CDR3 sequence reads: CASSLAIRGGTDTQYF. DNA of the CDR3: TGCGCCAGCAGCTTGGCCATTAGGGGCGGCACAGATACGCAGTATTTT. The chain combines TRBV5-1 with TRBJ2-3; TRBD1 might be the D (5 bases). Germline V gene lookup returns CDR1 SGHRS and CDR2 YFSETQ. Between the trimmed V and J ends, which lost 0 bases and 1 base, there was a span of 12 bases. The CDR3 is 16 residues long.

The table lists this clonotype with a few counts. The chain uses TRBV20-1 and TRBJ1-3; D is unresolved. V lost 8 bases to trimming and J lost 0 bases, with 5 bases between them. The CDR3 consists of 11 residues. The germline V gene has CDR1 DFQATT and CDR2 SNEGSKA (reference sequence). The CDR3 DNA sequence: TGCAGTTCCAGCTCTGGAAACACCATATATTTT. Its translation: CSSSSGNTIYF.

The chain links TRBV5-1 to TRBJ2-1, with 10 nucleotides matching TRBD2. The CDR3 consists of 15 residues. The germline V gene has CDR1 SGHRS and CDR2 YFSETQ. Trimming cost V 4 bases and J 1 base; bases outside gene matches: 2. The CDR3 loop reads CASSPGLASYNEQFF. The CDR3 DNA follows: TGCGCCAGCAGCCCGGGACTAGCGTCCTACAATGAGCAGTTCTTC.

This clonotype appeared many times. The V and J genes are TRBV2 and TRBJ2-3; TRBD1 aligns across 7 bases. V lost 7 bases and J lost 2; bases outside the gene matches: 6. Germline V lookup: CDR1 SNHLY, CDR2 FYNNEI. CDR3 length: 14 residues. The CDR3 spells CASKEQGHTDTQYF. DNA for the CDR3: TGTGCCAGCAAAGAACAGGGGCACACAGATACGCAGTATTTT.

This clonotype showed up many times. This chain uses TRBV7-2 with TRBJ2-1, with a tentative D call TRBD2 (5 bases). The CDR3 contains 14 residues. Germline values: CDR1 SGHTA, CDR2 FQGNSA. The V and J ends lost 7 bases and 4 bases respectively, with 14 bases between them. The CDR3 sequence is CASTTAGVYNEQFF. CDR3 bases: TGTGCCAGCACCACCGCCGGGGTTTACAATGAGCAGTTCTTC.

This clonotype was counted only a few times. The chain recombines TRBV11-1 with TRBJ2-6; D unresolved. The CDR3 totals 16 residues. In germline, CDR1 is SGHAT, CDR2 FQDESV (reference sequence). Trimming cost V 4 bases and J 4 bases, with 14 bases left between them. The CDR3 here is CASSSNKGSGANVLTF. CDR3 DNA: TGTGCCAGCAGCTCGAACAAGGGCTCCGGGGCCAACGTCCTGACTTTC.

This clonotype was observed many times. The CDR3 region has the DNA TGTGCCAGCAGCTTAATCACCGTGCCGCGGGATACGCAGTATTTT. Protein product: CASSLITVPRDTQYF. V gene TRBV7-2 combines with J gene TRBJ2-3; D is undetermined. Germline V gives CDR1 SGHTA, CDR2 FQGNSA. The CDR3 covers 15 residues. Between the trimmed V and J ends, which lost 2 bases and 6 bases, there was a span of 15 bases.

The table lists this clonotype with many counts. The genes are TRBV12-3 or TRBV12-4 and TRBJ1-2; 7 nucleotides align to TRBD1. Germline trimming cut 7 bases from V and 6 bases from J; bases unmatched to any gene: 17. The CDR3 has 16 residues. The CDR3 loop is CASIFRRGRMRDGYTF. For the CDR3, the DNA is TGTGCCAGCATCTTTAGGAGGGGGCGAATGCGCGATGGCTACACCTTC.

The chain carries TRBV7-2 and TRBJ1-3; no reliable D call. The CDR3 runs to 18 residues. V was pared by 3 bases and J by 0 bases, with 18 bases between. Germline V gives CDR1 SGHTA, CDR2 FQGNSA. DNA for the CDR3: TGTGCCAGCAGCTTCAGGCGGTCCGGCCTTAGCTCTGGAAACACCATATATTTT. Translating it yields CASSFRRSGLSSGNTIYF. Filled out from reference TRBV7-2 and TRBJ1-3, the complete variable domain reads GAGVSQSPSNKVTEKGKDVELRCDPISGHTALYWYRQSLGQGLEFLIYFQGNSAPDKSGLPSDRFSAERTGGSVSTLTIQRTQQEDSAVYLCASSFRRSGLSSGNTIYFGEGSWLTVV.